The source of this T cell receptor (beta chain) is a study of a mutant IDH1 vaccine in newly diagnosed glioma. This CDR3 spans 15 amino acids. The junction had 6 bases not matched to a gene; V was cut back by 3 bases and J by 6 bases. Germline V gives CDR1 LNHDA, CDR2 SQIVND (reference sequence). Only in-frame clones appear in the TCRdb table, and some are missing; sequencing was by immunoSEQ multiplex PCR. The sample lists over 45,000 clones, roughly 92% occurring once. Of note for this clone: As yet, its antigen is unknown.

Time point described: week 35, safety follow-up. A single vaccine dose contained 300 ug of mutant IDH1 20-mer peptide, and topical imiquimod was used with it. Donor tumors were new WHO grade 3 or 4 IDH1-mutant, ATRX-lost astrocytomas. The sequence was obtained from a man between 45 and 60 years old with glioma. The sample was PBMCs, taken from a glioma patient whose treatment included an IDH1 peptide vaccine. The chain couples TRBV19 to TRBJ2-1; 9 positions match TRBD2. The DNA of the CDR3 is TGTGCCAGTAGTATTTTGACTAGCGGACTCAATGAGCAGTTCTTC. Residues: CASSILTSGLNEQFF.